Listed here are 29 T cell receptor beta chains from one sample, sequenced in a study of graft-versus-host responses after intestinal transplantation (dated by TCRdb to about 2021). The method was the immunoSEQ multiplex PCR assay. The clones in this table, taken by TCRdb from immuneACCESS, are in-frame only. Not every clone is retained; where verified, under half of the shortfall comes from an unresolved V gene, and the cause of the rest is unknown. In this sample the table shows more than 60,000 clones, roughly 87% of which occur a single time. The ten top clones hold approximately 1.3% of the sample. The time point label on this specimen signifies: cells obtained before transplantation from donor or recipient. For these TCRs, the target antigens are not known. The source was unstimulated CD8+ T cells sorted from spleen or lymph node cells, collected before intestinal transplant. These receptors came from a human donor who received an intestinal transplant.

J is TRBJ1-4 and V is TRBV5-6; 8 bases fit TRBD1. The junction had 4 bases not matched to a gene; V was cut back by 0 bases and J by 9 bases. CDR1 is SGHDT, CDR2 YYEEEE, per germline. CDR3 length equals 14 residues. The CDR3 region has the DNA TGTGCCAGCAGCTTGGGGACAGGGTTAAAAAAACTGTTTTTT. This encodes CASSLGTGLKKLFF.

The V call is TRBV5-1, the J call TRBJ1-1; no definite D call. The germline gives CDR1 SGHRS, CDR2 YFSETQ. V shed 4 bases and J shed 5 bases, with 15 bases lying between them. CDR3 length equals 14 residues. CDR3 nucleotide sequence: TGCGCCAGCAGCGTCGGTCCGCCGGGGACTGAAGCTTTCTTT. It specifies CASSVGPPGTEAFF.

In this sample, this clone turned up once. CDR3 loop: CAARQGGQNTEAFF. CDR3 DNA: TGTGCCGCCCGACAGGGGGGCCAGAACACTGAAGCTTTCTTT. The V call is TRBV10-3, the J call TRBJ1-1; 9 bases are shared with TRBD1. CDR3 length: 14 amino acids. V shed 11 bases, J shed 1 base, and the junction held 8 bases outside the gene matches. Per germline, CDR1 ENHRY and CDR2 SYGVKD.

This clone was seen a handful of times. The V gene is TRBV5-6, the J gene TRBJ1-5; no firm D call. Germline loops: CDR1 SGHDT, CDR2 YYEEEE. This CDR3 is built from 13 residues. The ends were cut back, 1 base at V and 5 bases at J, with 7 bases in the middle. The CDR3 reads CASSLWGDQPQHF. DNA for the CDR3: TGTGCCAGCAGCTTGTGGGGAGATCAGCCCCAGCATTTT. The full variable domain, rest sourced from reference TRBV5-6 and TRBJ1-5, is DAGVTQSPTHLIKTRGQQVTLRCSPKSGHDTVSWYQQALGQGPQFIFQYYEEEERQRGNFPDRFSGHQFPNYSSELNVNALLLGDSALYLCASSLWGDQPQHFGDGTRLSIL.

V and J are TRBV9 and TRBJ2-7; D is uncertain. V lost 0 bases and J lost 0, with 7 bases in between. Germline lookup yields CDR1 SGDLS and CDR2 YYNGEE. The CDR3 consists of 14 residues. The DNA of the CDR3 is TGTGCCAGCAGCGTAGGGTACGGCTCCTACGAGCAGTACTTC. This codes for CASSVGYGSYEQYF.

The CDR3, as DNA: TGTGCCAGCAGCATAACAAGAACAACTAATGAAAAACTGTTTTTT. Translating it yields CASSITRTTNEKLFF. The chain joins TRBV7-8 to TRBJ1-4; D uncertain. CDR3 size: 15 residues. Trimming removed 5 bases from V and 0 bases from J, with 10 bases in between. Germline V gene sequence: CDR1 SGHVS, CDR2 FQNEAQ.

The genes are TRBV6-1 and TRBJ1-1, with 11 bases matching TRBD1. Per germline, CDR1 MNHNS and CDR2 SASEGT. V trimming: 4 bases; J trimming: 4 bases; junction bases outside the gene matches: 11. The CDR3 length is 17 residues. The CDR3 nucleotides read TGTGCCAGCAGTGGGACAGGGGGCCACCCCCCTGGCACTGAAGCTTTCTTT. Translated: CASSGTGGHPPGTEAFF.

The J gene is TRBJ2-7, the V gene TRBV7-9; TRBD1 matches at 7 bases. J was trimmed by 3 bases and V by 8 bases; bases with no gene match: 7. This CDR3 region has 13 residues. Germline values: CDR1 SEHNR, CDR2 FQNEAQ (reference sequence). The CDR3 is CASSPGQLYEQYF. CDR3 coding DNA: TGTGCCAGCTCCCCGGGACAGCTCTACGAGCAGTACTTC.

As DNA, the CDR3 is TGTGCCAGCAGTGGTGGCGGAGGGCTTTACAATGAGCAGTTCTTC. Translation gives CASSGGGGLYNEQFF. This chain links TRBV6-4 with TRBJ2-1; perhaps TRBD2 as D (6 bases). Germline V gives CDR1 MRHNA, CDR2 SNTAGT. CDR3 length equals 15 residues. With 4 bases removed from V and 4 bases from J, the gap between germline ends came to 14 bases.

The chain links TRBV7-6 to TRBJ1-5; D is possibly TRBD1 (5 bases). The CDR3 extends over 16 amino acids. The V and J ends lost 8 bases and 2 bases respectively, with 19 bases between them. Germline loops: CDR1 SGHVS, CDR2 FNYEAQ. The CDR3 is CASSAGLQGGNQPQHF. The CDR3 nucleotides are TGTGCCAGCTCGGCGGGACTCCAAGGGGGCAATCAGCCCCAGCATTTT.

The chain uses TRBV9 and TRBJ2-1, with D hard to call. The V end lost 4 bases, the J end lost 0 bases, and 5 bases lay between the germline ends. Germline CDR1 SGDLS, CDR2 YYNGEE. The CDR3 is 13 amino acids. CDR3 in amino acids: CASSPSSYNEQFF. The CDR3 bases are TGTGCCAGCAGCCCATCCTCCTACAATGAGCAGTTCTTC.

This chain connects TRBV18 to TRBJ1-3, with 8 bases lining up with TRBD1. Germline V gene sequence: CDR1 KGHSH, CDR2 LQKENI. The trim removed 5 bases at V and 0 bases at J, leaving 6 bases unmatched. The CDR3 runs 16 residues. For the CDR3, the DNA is TGTGCCAGCTCAGCCCAGGGGGCGAACTCTGGAAACACCATATATTTT. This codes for CASSAQGANSGNTIYF. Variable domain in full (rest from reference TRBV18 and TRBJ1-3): NAGVMQNPRHLVRRRGQEARLRCSPMKGHSHVYWYRQLPEEGLKFMVYLQKENIIDESGMPKERFSAEFPKEGPSILRIQQVVRGDSAAYFCASSAQGANSGNTIYFGEGSWLTVV.

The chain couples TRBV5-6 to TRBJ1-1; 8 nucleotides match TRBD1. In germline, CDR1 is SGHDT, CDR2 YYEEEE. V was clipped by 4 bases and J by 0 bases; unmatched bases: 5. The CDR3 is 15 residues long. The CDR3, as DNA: TGTGCCAGCAGCCCCGGACAGGGAATGAACACTGAAGCTTTCTTT. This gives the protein CASSPGQGMNTEAFF. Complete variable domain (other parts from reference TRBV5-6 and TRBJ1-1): DAGVTQSPTHLIKTRGQQVTLRCSPKSGHDTVSWYQQALGQGPQFIFQYYEEEERQRGNFPDRFSGHQFPNYSSELNVNALLLGDSALYLCASSPGQGMNTEAFFGQGTRLTVV.

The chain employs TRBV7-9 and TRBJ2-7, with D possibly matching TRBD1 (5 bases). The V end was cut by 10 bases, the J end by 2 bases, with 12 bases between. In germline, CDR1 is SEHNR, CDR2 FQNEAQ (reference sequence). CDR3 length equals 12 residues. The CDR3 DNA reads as TGTGCCACCCAACAGGAGCCCTACGAGCAGTACTTC. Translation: CATQQEPYEQYF. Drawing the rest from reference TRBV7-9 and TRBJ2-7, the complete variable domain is DTGVSQNPRHKITKRGQNVTFRCDPISEHNRLYWYRQTLGQGPEFLTYFQNEAQLEKSRLLSDRFSAERPKGSFSTLEIQRTEQGDSAMYLCATQQEPYEQYFGPGTRLTVT.

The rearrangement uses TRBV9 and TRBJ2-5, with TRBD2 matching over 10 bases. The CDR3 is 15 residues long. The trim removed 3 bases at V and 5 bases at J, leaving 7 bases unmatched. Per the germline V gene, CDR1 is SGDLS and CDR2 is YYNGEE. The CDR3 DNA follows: TGTGCCAGCAGCGGACGAGCGGGGGGGGAGGAGACCCAGTACTTC. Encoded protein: CASSGRAGGEETQYF.

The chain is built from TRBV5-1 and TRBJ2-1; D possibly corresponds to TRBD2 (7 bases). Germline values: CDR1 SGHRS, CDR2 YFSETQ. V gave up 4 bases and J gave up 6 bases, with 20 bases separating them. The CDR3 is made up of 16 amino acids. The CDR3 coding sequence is TGCGCCAGCAGCCCCGAGGTGGGGGGGGCGGGCAATGAGCAGTTCTTC. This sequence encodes CASSPEVGGAGNEQFF.

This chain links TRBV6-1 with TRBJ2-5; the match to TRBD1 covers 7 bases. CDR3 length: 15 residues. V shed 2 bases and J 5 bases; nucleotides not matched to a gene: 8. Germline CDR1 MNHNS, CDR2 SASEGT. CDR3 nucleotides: TGTGCCAGCAGTGAACCCCCAGGGGGTGGGGAGACCCAGTACTTC. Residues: CASSEPPGGGETQYF.

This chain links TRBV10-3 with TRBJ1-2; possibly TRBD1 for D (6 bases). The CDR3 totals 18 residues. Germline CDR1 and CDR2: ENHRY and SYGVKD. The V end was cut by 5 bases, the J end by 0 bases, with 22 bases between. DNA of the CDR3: TGTGCCATCAGTCCCAAAATTCAGGGGACGGCTACTAACTATGGCTACACCTTC. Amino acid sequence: CAISPKIQGTATNYGYTF.

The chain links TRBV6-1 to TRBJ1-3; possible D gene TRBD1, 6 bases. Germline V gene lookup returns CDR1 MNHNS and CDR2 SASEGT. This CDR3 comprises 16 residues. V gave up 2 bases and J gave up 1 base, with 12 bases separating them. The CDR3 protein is CASSELGRGSGNTIYF. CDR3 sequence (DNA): TGTGCCAGCAGTGAATTGGGCAGGGGATCTGGAAACACCATATATTTT.

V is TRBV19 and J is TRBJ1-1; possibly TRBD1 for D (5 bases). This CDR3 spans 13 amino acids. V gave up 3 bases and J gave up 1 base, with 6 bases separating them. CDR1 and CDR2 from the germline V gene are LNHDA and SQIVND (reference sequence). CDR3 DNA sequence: TGTGCCAGTAGTATGGGGGGGAACACTGAAGCTTTCTTT. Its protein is CASSMGGNTEAFF.

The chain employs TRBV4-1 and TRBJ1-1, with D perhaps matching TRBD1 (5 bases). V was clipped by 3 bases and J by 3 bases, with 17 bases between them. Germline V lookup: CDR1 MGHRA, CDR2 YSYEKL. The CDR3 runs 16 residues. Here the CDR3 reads CASSHSRAGGDTEAFF. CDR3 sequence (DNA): TGCGCCAGCAGCCACTCCCGCGCCGGGGGGGACACTGAAGCTTTCTTT.

In nucleotides, the CDR3 is TGCGCCAGCTCGTCTTCGGGGGAGTACGAGCAGTACTTC. It translates to CASSSSGEYEQYF. The rearrangement links TRBV10-2 to TRBJ2-7; weak D call: TRBD2 (6 bases). CDR1 is WSHSY, CDR2 SAAADI, per germline. Deletions cut 8 bases from V and 4 bases from J, with 15 bases between. The CDR3 loop spans 13 amino acids.

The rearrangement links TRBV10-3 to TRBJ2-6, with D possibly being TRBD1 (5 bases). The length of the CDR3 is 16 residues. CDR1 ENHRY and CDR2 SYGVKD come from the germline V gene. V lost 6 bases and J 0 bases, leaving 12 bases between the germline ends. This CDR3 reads CAIRRQTNSGANVLTF. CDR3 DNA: TGTGCCATCAGACGACAGACGAACTCTGGGGCCAACGTCCTGACTTTC.

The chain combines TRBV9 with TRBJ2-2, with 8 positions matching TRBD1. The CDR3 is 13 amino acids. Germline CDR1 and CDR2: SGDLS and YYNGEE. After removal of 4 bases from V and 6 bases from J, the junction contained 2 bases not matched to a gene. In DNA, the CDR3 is TGTGCCAGCAGCCCAGGGGGCTCCGGGGAGCTGTTTTTT. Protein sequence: CASSPGGSGELFF.

CDR3 sequence reads: CATSRPQNYGYTF. The CDR3 DNA follows: TGTGCCACCAGCAGACCTCAGAACTATGGCTACACCTTC. The gene calls are TRBV15 and TRBJ1-2, with D unclear. The CDR3 runs 13 residues. Germline V gene data show CDR1 as LNHNV and CDR2 as YYDKDF (reference sequence). Trimming shortened V by 2 bases and J by 2 bases, and 6 bases separated the two germline ends.

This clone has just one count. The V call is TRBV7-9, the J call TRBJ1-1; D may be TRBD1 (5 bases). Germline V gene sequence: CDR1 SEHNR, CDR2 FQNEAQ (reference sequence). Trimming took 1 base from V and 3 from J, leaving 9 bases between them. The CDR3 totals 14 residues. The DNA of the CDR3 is TGTGCCAGCAGCTTAGTGGTACAGGACACTGAAGCTTTCTTT. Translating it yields CASSLVVQDTEAFF.

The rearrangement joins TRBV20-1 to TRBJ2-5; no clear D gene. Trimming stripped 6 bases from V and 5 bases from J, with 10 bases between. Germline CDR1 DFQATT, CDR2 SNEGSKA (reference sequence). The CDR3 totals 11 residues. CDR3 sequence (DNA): TGCAGTGCCCCTGTCCCGGAGACCCAGTACTTC. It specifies CSAPVPETQYF.

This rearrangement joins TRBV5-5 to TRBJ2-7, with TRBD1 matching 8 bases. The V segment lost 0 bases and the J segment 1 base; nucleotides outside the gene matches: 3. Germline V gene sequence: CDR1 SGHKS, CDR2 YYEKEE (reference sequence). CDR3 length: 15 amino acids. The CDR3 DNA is TGTGCCAGCAGCTTGGGGACAGGGCCTTCCTACGAGCAGTACTTC. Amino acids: CASSLGTGPSYEQYF.

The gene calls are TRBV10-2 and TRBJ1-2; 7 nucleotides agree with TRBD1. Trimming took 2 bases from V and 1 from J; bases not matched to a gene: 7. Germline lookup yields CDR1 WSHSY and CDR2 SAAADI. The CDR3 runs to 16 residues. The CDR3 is CASSELGQSVNYGYTF. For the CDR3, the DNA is TGCGCCAGCAGTGAGCTGGGACAGAGCGTTAACTATGGCTACACCTTC.